This T cell receptor beta chain originates from a study of blood T cells in healthy people across ages. The authors ran a second PCR of about 6 to 11 cycles using a sample-barcoded 5' primer and a J-beta primer mix. Every molecule of cDNA carried a tag from a template-switch adaptor with 12 random nucleotides. TCRdb recomputed calls from the 5' RACE reads with MiXCR, one row per CDR3 protein. The top ten clones hold 10% of a sample with some 940,000 distinct CDR3 sequences, 25% to 30% of them seen once. This clonotype was seen a few times. CDR3 length: 14 amino acids. Deletions cut 10 bases from V and 4 bases from J, with 17 bases between. The V gene's germline CDR1 is MDHEN and CDR2 SYDVKM. These data also formed part of another study, on T cells of mothers and their children. That report adds: Three healthy Caucasian mothers, along with their six children, were the donors. Per mother, over 8 million TCR beta CDR3 reads were obtained; per child, about 3 million.

The chain recombines TRBV28 with TRBJ1-5, with D perhaps matching TRBD1 (6 bases). The receptor was derived from a woman between 35 and 50 years old in good health. Sequenced material: blood. Here the CDR3 DNA reads TGTGCCATTTCTGGTAACAGGGCTAATCAGCCCCAGCATTTT. Amino acid sequence: CAISGNRANQPQHF.